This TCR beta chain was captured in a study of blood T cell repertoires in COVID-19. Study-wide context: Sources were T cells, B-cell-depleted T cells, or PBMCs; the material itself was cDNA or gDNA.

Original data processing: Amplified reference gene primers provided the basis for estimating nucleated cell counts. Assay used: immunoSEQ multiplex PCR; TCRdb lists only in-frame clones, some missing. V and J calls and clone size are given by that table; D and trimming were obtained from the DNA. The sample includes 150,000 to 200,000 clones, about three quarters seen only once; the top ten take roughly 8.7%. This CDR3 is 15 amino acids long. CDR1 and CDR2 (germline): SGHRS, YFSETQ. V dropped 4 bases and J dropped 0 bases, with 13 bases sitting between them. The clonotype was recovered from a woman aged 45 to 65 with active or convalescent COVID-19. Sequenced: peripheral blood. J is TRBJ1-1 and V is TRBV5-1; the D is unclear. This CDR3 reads CASSGIQNMNTEAFF. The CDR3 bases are TGCGCCAGCAGCGGTATACAGAACATGAACACTGAAGCTTTCTTT.